This passage covers 21 T cell receptor beta chains from one sample sequenced in a study of T-cell memory formation after mild COVID-19. MiXCR was run by TCRdb on the 5' RACE reads, yielding one entry per CDR3 protein. The profile shows roughly 120,000 distinct CDR3 sequences, approximately 22% of them singletons. The source material was PBMCs or a T cell subset sorted from them (not recorded which). Receptors were obtained from a man aged 18 to 29 who had mild COVID-19 (a few samples of this study predate the infection). Cell type and time point are not known.

The chain couples TRBV7-3 to TRBJ2-3; TRBD2 matches at 9 bases. The length of the CDR3 is 13 residues. Trimming at V came to 4 bases and at J to 12 bases, leaving 8 bases not matched to a gene. The germline CDR1 and CDR2 sequences are SGHTA and FQGTGA. The CDR3 protein is CASSSPAGGFQYF. The CDR3 DNA is TGTGCCAGCAGCTCCCCAGCGGGGGGCTTTCAGTATTTT.

This clonotype was found a few times. This chain links TRBV6-5 with TRBJ2-3, with D perhaps matching TRBD2 (7 bases). The CDR3 is 18 residues long. The V end was cut by 0 bases, the J end by 0 bases, with 16 bases between. Germline V CDR1 and CDR2: MNHEY, SVGAGI. CDR3 DNA: TGTGCCAGCAGTTACTCGGCGGGGGCCGCCTATAGCACAGATACGCAGTATTTT. This translates into CASSYSAGAAYSTDTQYF.

The sample holds a few counts of this clonotype. The rearrangement links TRBV29-1 to TRBJ2-1, with a tentative D call TRBD1 (6 bases). The V end was cut by 4 bases, the J end by 7 bases, with 17 bases between. In germline, CDR1 is SQVTM, CDR2 ANQGSEA. This CDR3 comprises 14 residues. The CDR3 bases are TGCAGCGTTGCCGCGACAGGCACCGAAAATGAGCAGTTCTTC. Residues: CSVAATGTENEQFF.

This clonotype was counted only a few times. This chain links TRBV6-6 with TRBJ1-2; D not resolved. CDR3 length: 10 residues. Deletions cut 7 bases from V and 4 bases from J, with 4 bases between. CDR1 and CDR2 (germline): MNHNY, SVGAGI (reference sequence). The CDR3 loop is CASMAYGYTF. The CDR3 DNA follows: TGTGCCAGCATGGCCTATGGCTACACCTTC.

The chain employs TRBV11-2 and TRBJ2-7; D unclear. V was clipped by 7 bases and J by 3 bases, with 13 bases between them. The CDR3 covers 13 residues. CDR1 and CDR2 (germline): SGHAT, FQNNGV. CDR3 protein: CASTLSESYEQYF. The CDR3 DNA reads as TGTGCCAGCACCCTGTCGGAAAGCTACGAGCAGTACTTC. The entire variable domain, with the rest obtained from reference TRBV11-2 and TRBJ2-7, is as follows: EAGVAQSPRYKIIEKRQSVAFWCNPISGHATLYWYQQILGQGPKLLIQFQNNGVVDDSQLPKDRFSAERLKGVDSTLKIQPAKLEDSAVYLCASTLSESYEQYFGPGTRLTVT.

The chain uses TRBV5-6 and TRBJ1-5; D remains unclear. CDR1 SGHDT and CDR2 YYEEEE come from the germline V gene. The CDR3 has 12 residues. V dropped 2 bases and J dropped 0 bases, with 0 bases sitting between them. The CDR3 DNA follows: TGTGCCAGCAGCTTTAGCAATCAGCCCCAGCATTTT. It codes for CASSFSNQPQHF.

This clonotype was seen only a few times. This chain links TRBV7-9 with TRBJ2-1; 8 nucleotides align to TRBD1. The V segment lost 5 bases and the J segment 8 bases; nucleotides outside the gene matches: 11. Germline V lookup: CDR1 SEHNR, CDR2 FQNEAQ (reference sequence). There are 15 residues in the CDR3. Here the CDR3 DNA reads TGTGCCAGCAGCAAGACCCCGACAGGGGAGGATGAGCAGTTCTTC. Translating it yields CASSKTPTGEDEQFF.

This clonotype was counted a few times. The chain carries TRBV4-1 and TRBJ2-7; a possible D gene is TRBD1 (7 bases). CDR3 length: 15 amino acids. V lost 4 bases, J lost 2 bases, and 15 bases lay in between. Germline V gene data show CDR1 as MGHRA and CDR2 as YSYEKL. The CDR3 reads CASSPRDSSAYEQYF. CDR3 sequence (DNA): TGCGCCAGCAGCCCGCGGGACAGTTCTGCCTACGAGCAGTACTTC.

This clonotype occurred a few times. The rearrangement joins TRBV7-9 to TRBJ2-3; possibly TRBD1 or TRBD2 for D (6 bases each). Germline CDR1 and CDR2: SEHNR and FQNEAQ (reference sequence). This CDR3 comprises 15 residues. V lost 5 bases and J lost 0, with 12 bases in between. CDR3 sequence reads: CASSLKGGSTDTQYF. CDR3 nucleotides: TGTGCCAGCAGCCTCAAGGGGGGTAGCACAGATACGCAGTATTTT. The full variable domain, rest sourced from reference TRBV7-9 and TRBJ2-3, is DTGVSQNPRHKITKRGQNVTFRCDPISEHNRLYWYRQTLGQGPEFLTYFQNEAQLEKSRLLSDRFSAERPKGSFSTLEIQRTEQGDSAMYLCASSLKGGSTDTQYFGPGTRLTVL.

V is TRBV9 and J is TRBJ2-2; D might be TRBD2 (6 bases). From germline, CDR1 is SGDLS and CDR2 YYNGEE. Trimming cost V 2 bases and J 4 bases, with 9 bases left between them. This CDR3 has 14 amino acids. The CDR3: CASSVGGGTGELFF. The CDR3 bases are TGTGCCAGCAGCGTCGGGGGAGGCACCGGGGAGCTGTTTTTT.

This clonotype was recorded a few times. This chain uses TRBV14 with TRBJ1-5; unclear D gene. Per the germline V gene, CDR1 is SGHDN and CDR2 is FVKESK. The CDR3 extends over 19 amino acids. V lost 0 bases, J lost 5 bases, and 23 bases lay in between. The CDR3 here is CASSQDSTSPEGIDQPQHF. The CDR3 DNA reads as TGTGCCAGCAGCCAAGACTCCACCTCTCCTGAAGGGATTGATCAGCCCCAGCATTTT.

This clonotype has just a few counts. V and J are TRBV4-1 and TRBJ2-1; TRBD2 agrees at 10 bases. The ends lost 0 bases at V and 12 bases at J; junction bases unmatched: 8. The CDR3 loop spans 15 amino acids. Germline CDR1 reads MGHRA; CDR2 reads YSYEKL. The CDR3 nucleotides are TGCGCCAGCAGCCAAGAGGTAGCGGGGGGTGACGGGCAGTTCTTC. Its protein is CASSQEVAGGDGQFF.

This clonotype has only a few counts. The chain carries TRBV7-8 and TRBJ1-1; D gene ambiguous. V gave up 3 bases and J gave up 6 bases, with 8 bases separating them. Looked up from germline, CDR1 is SGHVS and CDR2 is FQNEAQ. There are 12 residues in the CDR3. The CDR3 DNA follows: TGTGCCAGCAGCTTTTGGTCAGCTGAAGCTTTCTTT. Amino acid sequence: CASSFWSAEAFF.

The chain employs TRBV11-1 and TRBJ2-7; the match to TRBD1 covers 7 bases. V trimming: 5 bases; J trimming: 0 bases; junction bases outside the gene matches: 4. This CDR3 has 14 amino acids. CDR1 and CDR2 from the germline V gene are SGHAT and FQDESV (reference sequence). DNA for the CDR3: TGTGCCAGCAGCACGGGACAGACCTCCTACGAGCAGTACGTC. Amino acid sequence: CASSTGQTSYEQYV.

The rearrangement joins TRBV11-2 to TRBJ2-3; D is unresolved. Germline V lookup: CDR1 SGHAT, CDR2 FQNNGV. V lost 7 bases and J lost 8, with 13 bases in between. The CDR3 loop spans 12 amino acids. CDR3 nucleotide sequence: TGTGCCAGCACCCCCGGAAGGGTTACGCAGTATTTT. Its translation is CASTPGRVTQYF.

The gene calls are TRBV6-6 and TRBJ2-1; D is possibly TRBD2 (5 bases). This CDR3 is 20 amino acids long. From germline, CDR1 is MNHNY and CDR2 SVGAGI (reference sequence). Deletions cut 0 bases from V and 6 bases from J, with 27 bases between. As DNA, the CDR3 is TGTGCCAGCAGTTACTCGAGCTCTCTACTCCCGGACGGGAAAGGCAATGAGCAGTTCTTC. Protein: CASSYSSSLLPDGKGNEQFF.

This clonotype was counted a few times. The J gene is TRBJ2-1, the V gene TRBV12-3 or TRBV12-4; D is uncertain. The V and J ends lost 3 bases and 7 bases respectively, with 4 bases between them. There are 11 residues in the CDR3. The CDR3, as DNA: TGTGCCAGCAGTTTTTTAAATGAGCAGTTCTTC. It specifies CASSFLNEQFF.

This clonotype was seen a single time. The gene calls are TRBV7-9 and TRBJ2-4; a possible D gene is TRBD2 (6 bases). The CDR3 is 14 amino acids. CDR1 and CDR2 (germline): SEHNR, FQNEAQ (reference sequence). V gave up 5 bases and J gave up 2 bases, with 10 bases separating them. In nucleotides, the CDR3 is TGTGCCAGCAGCCCGGCGGGGTCCAAAAACATTCAGTACTTC. Translation gives CASSPAGSKNIQYF.

This clonotype was counted only a few times. The chain has TRBV29-1 and TRBJ2-5; no clear D. The ends were cut back, 0 bases at V and 0 bases at J, with 14 bases in the middle. Germline CDR1 SQVTM, CDR2 ANQGSEA. The CDR3 totals 16 residues. The CDR3 DNA sequence: TGCAGCGTTGAAGAGGATACACAGCACAACCAAGAGACCCAGTACTTC. This gives the protein CSVEEDTQHNQETQYF. Complete variable domain (other parts from reference TRBV29-1 and TRBJ2-5): SAVISQKPSRDICQRGTSLTIQCQVDSQVTMMFWYRQQPGQSLTLIATANQGSEATYESGFVIDKFPISRPNLTFSTLTVSNMSPEDSSIYLCSVEEDTQHNQETQYFGPGTRLLVL.

The rearrangement links TRBV4-3 to TRBJ2-4, with unresolved D. This CDR3 spans 12 amino acids. The germline V gene encodes CDR1 LGHNA and CDR2 YSLEER. V lost 0 bases to trimming and J lost 9 bases, with 6 bases between them. The CDR3 DNA reads as TGCGCCAGCAGCCAAGATGGGGTCATTCAGTACTTC. Its protein is CASSQDGVIQYF.

This clonotype was counted only a few times. V is TRBV5-5 and J is TRBJ2-1; no reliable D call. Germline assignment: CDR1 SGHKS and CDR2 YYEKEE (reference sequence). Deletions cut 2 bases from V and 8 bases from J, with 20 bases between. This CDR3 region has 16 residues. CDR3 nucleotides: TGTGCCAGCAGCTTCCCCGGTCCCGAGGTCCGATATGAGCAGTTCTTC. It encodes CASSFPGPEVRYEQFF.